A selection of T cell receptor beta chains follows, all from one sample in a study of identical twins. TCRdb independently ran MiXCR on the 5' RACE reads; one entry per CDR3 protein. The sample comprises roughly 260,000 distinct CDR3 sequences, roughly an eighth of which are singletons, and 7% to 9% rests with the top ten. Sequencing was done on a sample of memory (CD45RO+) T cells sorted from blood. Source of these receptors: a woman aged 18-29 years in good health. CDR3s include the opening cysteine and the closing phenylalanine or tryptophan. A D gene is named only where the DNA matches it firmly. The size entry is marked missing in some rows and otherwise reads once, few, many or a size class.

d_call,j_call,clone_size,v_call,cdr3_nt,cdr3_aa
NA,TRBJ2-7,few,TRBV7-9,TGTGCCAGCAGCTTACAGGGTGACACCTACGAGCAGTACTTC,CASSLQGDTYEQYF
TRBD2,TRBJ2-1,medium-sized,TRBV20-1,TGCAGTGCCGGGACTAGCGGGAGGGCGGACAATGAGCAGTTCTTC,CSAGTSGRADNEQFF
NA,TRBJ2-1,few,TRBV12-3/TRBV12-4,TGTGCCAGCAGTTTCCAGGCCGAATACAATGAGCAGTTCTTC,CASSFQAEYNEQFF
TRBD1,TRBJ1-2,few,TRBV5-6,TGTGCCAGCAGCTTGGCCGGGACAGACAGGATTTATGGCTACACCTTC,CASSLAGTDRIYGYTF
TRBD1,TRBJ2-7,few,TRBV6-1,TGTGCCAGCAGTCATGGACAGGGGGCGTTCTACGAGCAGTACTTC,CASSHGQGAFYEQYF
NA,TRBJ1-1,NA,TRBV7-3,TGTGCCAGCAGCTTCCGGCACTGGGAAAATGAAGCTTTCTTT,CASSFRHWENEAFF
NA,TRBJ2-7,many,TRBV5-1,TGCGCCAGCAGCTTGGCCATAGGGTATCACGAGCAGTACTTC,CASSLAIGYHEQYF
TRBD2,TRBJ2-2,many,TRBV4-2,TGTGCCAGCAGCCAAGGGCTAGCGGGTAACACCGGGGAGCTGTTTTTT,CASSQGLAGNTGELFF
TRBD2,TRBJ2-1,NA,TRBV9,TGTGCCAGCAGCTTTAGCGGGAGGGCCGATAGTGAGCAGTTCTTC,CASSFSGRADSEQFF
NA,TRBJ1-6,NA,TRBV29-1,TGCAGCGCCGGGGGGGGAAACTCACCCCTCCACTTT,CSAGGGNSPLHF
NA,TRBJ2-5,few,TRBV7-2,TGTGCCAGCAGCAGTATCGATCCCACGGTGGGGACCCAGTACTTC,CASSSIDPTVGTQYF
NA,TRBJ2-3,NA,TRBV5-1,TGCGCCAGCAGCTTCCGGGACATTGCTAGCACAGATACGCAGTATTTT,CASSFRDIASTDTQYF
NA,TRBJ2-1,NA,TRBV5-1,TGCGCCAGCAGCTTGAGCAGGGGGGACAATGAGCAGTTCTTC,CASSLSRGDNEQFF
NA,TRBJ2-5,few,TRBV11-3,TGTGCCAGCAGCTTAGTTGGCGGGCTGGAGACCCAGTACTTC,CASSLVGGLETQYF
TRBD1,TRBJ1-2,few,TRBV20-1,TGCAGTGCTGGGACAGCGAGTAACTATGGCTACACCTTC,CSAGTASNYGYTF
NA,TRBJ1-1,NA,TRBV2,TGTGCCAGCAAGGGGGACGGCAACACTGAAGCTTTCTTT,CASKGDGNTEAFF
TRBD2,TRBJ2-1,few,TRBV20-1,TGCAGTGCTAGCCGAGGACTAGCGGTATACAATGAGCAGTTCTTC,CSASRGLAVYNEQFF
NA,TRBJ2-7,few,TRBV6-2/TRBV6-3,TGTGCCGGCAGTTACACCGAACCAACCGAGCAGTACTTC,CAGSYTEPTEQYF
TRBD1,TRBJ2-3,few,TRBV6-4,TGTGCCAGCAGTCGAACGGGACAGGGTGAGGGAGATACGCAGTATTTT,CASSRTGQGEGDTQYF
NA,TRBJ2-7,once,TRBV2,TGTGCCAGCAGCGGGATTGACTACGAGCAGTACTTC,CASSGIDYEQYF
NA,TRBJ1-2,many,TRBV7-2,TGTGCCAGCAGCTACCTTATGTGGGGCTACACCTTC,CASSYLMWGYTF
NA,TRBJ2-7,NA,TRBV20-1,TGCAGTGCTAGACTGGGGCCCCTGGTTGGGGAGCAGTACTTC,CSARLGPLVGEQYF
NA,TRBJ2-5,NA,TRBV12-3/TRBV12-4,TGTGCCAGCAGTTTATTTCTTCTCACGGAGACAGAGACCCAGTACTTC,CASSLFLLTETETQYF
NA,TRBJ2-7,NA,TRBV5-6,TGTGCCAGCAGTTTTCCGGGAGCTTACGAGCAGTACTTC,CASSFPGAYEQYF
NA,TRBJ2-3,NA,TRBV7-9,TGTGCCAGCAGCTTAGTAGGAAGGGGTCTGGCAGATACGCAGTATTTT,CASSLVGRGLADTQYF
NA,TRBJ1-1,NA,TRBV18,TGTGCCAGCTCACCACGTTGGGGGGTCGAGAACACTGAAGCTTTCTTT,CASSPRWGVENTEAFF
TRBD2,TRBJ2-7,NA,TRBV6-5,TGTGCCAGCAGTTACCGGGGGGGCTTCTCCTACGAGCAGTACTTC,CASSYRGGFSYEQYF
NA,TRBJ1-1,NA,TRBV18,TGTGCCAGCTCACCACAGCCCATGAACACTGAAGCTTTCTTT,CASSPQPMNTEAFF
TRBD1,TRBJ1-2,NA,TRBV2,TGTGCCAGCAGGGGGGACAGCCGGGGCTACACCTTC,CASRGDSRGYTF
NA,TRBJ1-2,few,TRBV9,TGTGCCAGCAGACCCTCTCAGGGGCTCACCGATGGCTACACCTTC,CASRPSQGLTDGYTF
TRBD1,TRBJ1-1,NA,TRBV5-5,TGTGCCAGCAGAAGGGGGACAGCGAACACTGAAGCTTTCTTT,CASRRGTANTEAFF
NA,TRBJ1-1,many,TRBV7-3,TGTGCCAGCAGCTTAACTAAGAACACTGAAGCTTTCTTT,CASSLTKNTEAFF
NA,TRBJ1-2,many,TRBV25-1,TGTGCCAGCAGTGAATCAATGAGGGGAAGGGGCTACACCTTC,CASSESMRGRGYTF
TRBD2,TRBJ2-1,NA,TRBV11-3,TGTGCCAGCAGCTTACATGGACTAGCGGGGGATAGGGATGAGCAGTTCTTC,CASSLHGLAGDRDEQFF
TRBD1,TRBJ2-2,many,TRBV24-1,TGTGCCACCAGAGGACAGGGGGATATCGGGGAGCTGTTTTTT,CATRGQGDIGELFF
NA,TRBJ2-2,NA,TRBV9,TGTGCCAGCGGGGAACAGGCCGGGGAGCTGTTTTTT,CASGEQAGELFF
NA,TRBJ2-7,few,TRBV6-5,TGTGCCAGCAGTTACGCCGCCCCCAGCGGCCCGTCCTACGAGCAGTACTTC,CASSYAAPSGPSYEQYF
NA,TRBJ2-3,NA,TRBV20-1,TGCAGTGCTAGATTGGGGACGGATGGTACGCAGTATTTT,CSARLGTDGTQYF
NA,TRBJ2-4,many,TRBV27,TGTGCCAGCAGTTTCCGCCGGGCAGGGACAGCCAAAAACATTCAGTACTTC,CASSFRRAGTAKNIQYF
NA,TRBJ1-1,NA,TRBV25-1,TGTGCCAGCAGTCGGGGGGGCTACATTGAAGCTTTCTTT,CASSRGGYIEAFF
NA,TRBJ2-7,few,TRBV20-1,TGCAGTGCTAGAGATCGGTTCAGCTACGAGCAGTACTTC,CSARDRFSYEQYF
NA,TRBJ2-1,NA,TRBV4-3,TGCGCCAGCAGCCCCTCCGTCATAACCTACAATGAGCAGTTCTTC,CASSPSVITYNEQFF
NA,TRBJ1-1,many,TRBV12-3/TRBV12-4,TGTGCCAGCAATGAACAGGGAGGCACTGAAGCTTTCTTT,CASNEQGGTEAFF
NA,TRBJ2-7,many,TRBV5-1,TGCGCCAGCAGCTTGTCGAGCAACCGGCAGTACTTC,CASSLSSNRQYF
TRBD2,TRBJ2-1,NA,TRBV20-1,TGCAGTGCTCCCCGGACTAGCGGAAACAATGAGCAGTTCTTC,CSAPRTSGNNEQFF
NA,TRBJ1-5,many,TRBV12-3/TRBV12-4,TGTGCCAGCAGTTTTGGGGCAGTTAATCAGCCCCAGCATTTT,CASSFGAVNQPQHF
NA,TRBJ2-6,NA,TRBV20-1,TGCAGTGCTAGAGATCTAGTGTCTCGCTCTGGGGCCAACGTCCTGACTTTC,CSARDLVSRSGANVLTF
NA,TRBJ2-3,NA,TRBV21-1,TGTGCCAGCAGCCTTGACCTGACTTGGGGGGCGCGCATACCTGCCACAGATACGCAGTATTTT,CASSLDLTWGARIPATDTQYF
NA,TRBJ2-3,NA,TRBV6-5,TGTGCCAGCAGTAACCGAGGTCCAGGGGGCACAGATACGCAGTATTTT,CASSNRGPGGTDTQYF
TRBD1,TRBJ1-2,NA,TRBV9,TGTGCCAGCAGCGTAAGTGGGGGACAGTGGAGCTACACCTTC,CASSVSGGQWSYTF
TRBD2,TRBJ2-1,NA,TRBV27,TGTGCCAGCAGTTTATTCACTCCGGGACTAGCGGCGACCTACAATGAGCAGTTCTTC,CASSLFTPGLAATYNEQFF
NA,TRBJ1-1,NA,TRBV18,TGTGCCAGCTCTCGCCGGGACCGTGTCGAAGCTTTCTTT,CASSRRDRVEAFF